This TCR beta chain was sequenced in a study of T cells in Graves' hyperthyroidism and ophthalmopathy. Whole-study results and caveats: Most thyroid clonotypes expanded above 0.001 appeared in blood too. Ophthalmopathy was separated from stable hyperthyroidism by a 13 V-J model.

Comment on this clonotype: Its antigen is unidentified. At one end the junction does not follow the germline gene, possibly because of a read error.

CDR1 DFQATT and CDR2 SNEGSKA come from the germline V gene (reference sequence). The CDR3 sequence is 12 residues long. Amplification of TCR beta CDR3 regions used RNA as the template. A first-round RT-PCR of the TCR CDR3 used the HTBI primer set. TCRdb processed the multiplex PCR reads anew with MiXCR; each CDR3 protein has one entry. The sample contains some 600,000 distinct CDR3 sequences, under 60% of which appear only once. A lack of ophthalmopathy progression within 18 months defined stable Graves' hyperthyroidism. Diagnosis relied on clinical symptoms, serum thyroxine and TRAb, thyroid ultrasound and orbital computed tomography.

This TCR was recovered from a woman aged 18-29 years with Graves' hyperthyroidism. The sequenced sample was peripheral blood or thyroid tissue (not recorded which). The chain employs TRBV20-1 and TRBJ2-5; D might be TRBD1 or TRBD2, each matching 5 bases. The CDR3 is CSALRETETQHF. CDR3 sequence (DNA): TGCAGTGCCCTCAGGGAGACGGAGACCCAGCACTTC.